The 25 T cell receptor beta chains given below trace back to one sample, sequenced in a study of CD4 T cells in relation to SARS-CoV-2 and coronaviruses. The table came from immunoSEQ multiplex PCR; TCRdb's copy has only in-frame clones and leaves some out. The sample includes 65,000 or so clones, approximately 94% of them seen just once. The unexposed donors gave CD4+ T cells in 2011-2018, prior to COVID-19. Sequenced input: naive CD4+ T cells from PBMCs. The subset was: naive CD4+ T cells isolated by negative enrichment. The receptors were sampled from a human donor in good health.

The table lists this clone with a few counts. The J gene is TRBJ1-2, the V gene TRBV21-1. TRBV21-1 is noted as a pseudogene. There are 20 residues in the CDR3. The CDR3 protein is CASSINKTDGVAWVLYGYTF. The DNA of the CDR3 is TGTGCCAGCAGCATAAATAAGACCGACGGAGTCGCGTGGGTACTCTATGGCTACACCTTC.

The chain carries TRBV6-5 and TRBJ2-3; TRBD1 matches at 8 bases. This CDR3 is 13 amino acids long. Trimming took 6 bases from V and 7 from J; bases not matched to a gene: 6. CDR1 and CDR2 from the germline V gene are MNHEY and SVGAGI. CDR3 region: CASRPGGAYTQYF. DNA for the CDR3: TGTGCCAGCAGGCCAGGGGGCGCTTATACGCAGTATTTT.

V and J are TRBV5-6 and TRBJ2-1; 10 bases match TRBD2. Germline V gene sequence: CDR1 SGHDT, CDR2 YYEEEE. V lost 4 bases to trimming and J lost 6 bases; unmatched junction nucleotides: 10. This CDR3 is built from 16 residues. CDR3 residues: CASSRGRLAGSNEQFF. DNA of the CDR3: TGTGCCAGCAGCAGGGGTCGACTAGCGGGTAGCAATGAGCAGTTCTTC.

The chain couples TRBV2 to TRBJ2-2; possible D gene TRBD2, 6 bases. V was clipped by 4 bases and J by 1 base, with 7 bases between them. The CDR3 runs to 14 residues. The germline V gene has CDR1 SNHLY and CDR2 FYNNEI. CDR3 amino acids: CASSVGGNTGELFF. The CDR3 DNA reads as TGTGCCAGCAGTGTGGGGGGGAACACCGGGGAGCTGTTTTTT.

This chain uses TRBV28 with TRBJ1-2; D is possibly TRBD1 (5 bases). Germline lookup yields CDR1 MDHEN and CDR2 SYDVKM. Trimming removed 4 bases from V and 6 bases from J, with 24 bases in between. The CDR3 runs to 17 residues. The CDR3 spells CASSSGTRDGGPHGYTF. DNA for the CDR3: TGTGCCAGCAGTTCCGGGACCCGGGACGGAGGGCCCCATGGCTACACCTTC.

Here the CDR3 reads CASGLENYNEQFF. For the CDR3, the DNA is TGTGCCAGCGGGCTAGAAAACTACAATGAGCAGTTCTTC. The chain couples TRBV28 to TRBJ2-1, with D hard to call. Trimming shortened V by 8 bases and J by 3 bases, and 11 bases separated the two germline ends. The CDR3 covers 13 residues. Looked up from germline, CDR1 is MDHEN and CDR2 is SYDVKM.

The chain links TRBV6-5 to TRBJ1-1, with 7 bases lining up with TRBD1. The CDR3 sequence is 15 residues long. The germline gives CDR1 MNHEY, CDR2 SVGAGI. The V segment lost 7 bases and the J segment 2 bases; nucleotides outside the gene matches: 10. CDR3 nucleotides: TGTGCCAGCATCTTAGGGACAGCCTTCAACACTGAAGCTTTCTTT. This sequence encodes CASILGTAFNTEAFF.

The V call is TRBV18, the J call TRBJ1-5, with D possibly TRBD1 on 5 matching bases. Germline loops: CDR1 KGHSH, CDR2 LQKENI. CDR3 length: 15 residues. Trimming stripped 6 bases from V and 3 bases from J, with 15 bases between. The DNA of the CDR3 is TGTGCCAGCTCCGCATATAGGGGATCCAATCAGCCCCAGCATTTT. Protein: CASSAYRGSNQPQHF.

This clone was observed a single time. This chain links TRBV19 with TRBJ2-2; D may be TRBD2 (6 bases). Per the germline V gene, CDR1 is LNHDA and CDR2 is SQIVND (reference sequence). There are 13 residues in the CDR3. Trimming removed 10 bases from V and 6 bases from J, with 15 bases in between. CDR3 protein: CATRLGGAGELFF. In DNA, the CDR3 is TGTGCCACACGACTGGGCGGGGCCGGGGAGCTGTTTTTT.

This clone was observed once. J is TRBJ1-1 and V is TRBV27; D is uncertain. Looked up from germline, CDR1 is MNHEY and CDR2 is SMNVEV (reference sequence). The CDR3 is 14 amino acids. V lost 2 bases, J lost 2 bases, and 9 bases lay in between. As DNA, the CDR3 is TGTGCCAGCAGTTTAGGGGTAGATAACACTGAAGCTTTCTTT. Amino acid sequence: CASSLGVDNTEAFF.

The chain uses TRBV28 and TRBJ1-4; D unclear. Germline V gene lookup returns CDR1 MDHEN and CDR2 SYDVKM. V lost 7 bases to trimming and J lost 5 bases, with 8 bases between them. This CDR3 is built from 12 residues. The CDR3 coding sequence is TGTGCCAGCACGGCAGAGAATGAAAAACTGTTTTTT. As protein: CASTAENEKLFF.

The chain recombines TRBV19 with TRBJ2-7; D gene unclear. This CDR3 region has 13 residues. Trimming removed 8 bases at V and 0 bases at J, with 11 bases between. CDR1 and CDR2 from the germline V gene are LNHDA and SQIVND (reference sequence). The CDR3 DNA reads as TGTGCCAGTGGCCGGTTGGGCTCCTACGAGCAGTACTTC. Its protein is CASGRLGSYEQYF.

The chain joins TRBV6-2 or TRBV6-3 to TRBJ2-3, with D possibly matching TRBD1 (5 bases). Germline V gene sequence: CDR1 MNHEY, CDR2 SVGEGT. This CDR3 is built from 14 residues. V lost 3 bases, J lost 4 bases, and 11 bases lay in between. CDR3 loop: CASSYSQASDTQYF. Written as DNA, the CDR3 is TGTGCCAGCAGTTATTCACAGGCATCAGATACGCAGTATTTT.

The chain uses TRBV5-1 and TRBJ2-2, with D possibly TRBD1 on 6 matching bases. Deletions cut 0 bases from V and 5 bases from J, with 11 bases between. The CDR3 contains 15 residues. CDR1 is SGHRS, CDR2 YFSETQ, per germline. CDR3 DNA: TGCGCCAGCAGCTTGGAGGCAGGGGCAACCGGGGAGCTGTTTTTT. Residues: CASSLEAGATGELFF.

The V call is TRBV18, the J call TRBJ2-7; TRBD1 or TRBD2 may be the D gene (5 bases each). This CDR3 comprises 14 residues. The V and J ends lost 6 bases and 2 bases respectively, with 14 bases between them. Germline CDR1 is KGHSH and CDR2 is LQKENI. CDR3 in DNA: TGTGCCAGCTCCCAGGGACGGAACGCCTACGAGCAGTACTTC. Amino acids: CASSQGRNAYEQYF.

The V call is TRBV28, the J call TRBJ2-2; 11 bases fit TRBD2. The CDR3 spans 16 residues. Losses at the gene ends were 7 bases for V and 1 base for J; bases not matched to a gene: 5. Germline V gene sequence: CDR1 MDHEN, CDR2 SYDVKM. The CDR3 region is CASKTGTSGNTGELFF. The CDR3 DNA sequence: TGTGCCAGCAAGACCGGGACTAGCGGGAACACCGGGGAGCTGTTTTTT.

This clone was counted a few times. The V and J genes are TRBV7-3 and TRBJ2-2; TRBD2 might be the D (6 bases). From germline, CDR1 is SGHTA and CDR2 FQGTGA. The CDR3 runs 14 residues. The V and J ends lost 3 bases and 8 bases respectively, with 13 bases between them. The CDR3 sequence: CASSLGTSLGELFF. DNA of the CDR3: TGTGCCAGCAGCTTGGGGACTTCTCTGGGGGAGCTGTTTTTT. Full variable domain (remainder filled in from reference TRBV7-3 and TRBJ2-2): GAGVSQTPSNKVTEKGKYVELRCDPISGHTALYWYRQSLGQGPEFLIYFQGTGAADDSGLPNDRFFAVRPEGSVSTLKIQRTERGDSAVYLCASSLGTSLGELFFGEGSRLTVL.

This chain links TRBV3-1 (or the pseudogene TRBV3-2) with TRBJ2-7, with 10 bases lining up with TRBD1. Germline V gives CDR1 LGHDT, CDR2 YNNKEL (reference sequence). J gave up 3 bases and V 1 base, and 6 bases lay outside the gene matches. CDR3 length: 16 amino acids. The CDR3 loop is CASSQALWDRGYEQYF. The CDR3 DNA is TGTGCCAGCAGCCAAGCCCTCTGGGACAGGGGCTACGAGCAGTACTTC.

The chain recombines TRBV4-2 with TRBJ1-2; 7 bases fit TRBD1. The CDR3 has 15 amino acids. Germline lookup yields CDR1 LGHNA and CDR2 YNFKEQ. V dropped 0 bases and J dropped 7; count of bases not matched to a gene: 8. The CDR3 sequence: CASSQDYNRGGGYTF. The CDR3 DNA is TGTGCCAGCAGCCAAGATTATAACAGGGGAGGTGGCTACACCTTC.

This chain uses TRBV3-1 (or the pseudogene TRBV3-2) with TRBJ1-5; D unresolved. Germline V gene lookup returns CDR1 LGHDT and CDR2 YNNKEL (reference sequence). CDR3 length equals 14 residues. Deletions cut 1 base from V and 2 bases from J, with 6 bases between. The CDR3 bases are TGTGCCAGCAGCCAAGGGGGTGGCAATCAGCCCCAGCATTTT. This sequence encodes CASSQGGGNQPQHF.

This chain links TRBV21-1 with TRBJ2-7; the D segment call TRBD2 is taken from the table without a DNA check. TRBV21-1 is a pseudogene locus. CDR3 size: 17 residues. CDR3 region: CASSLTRREDGRYEQYF. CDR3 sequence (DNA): TGTGCCAGCAGCCTTACCCGCCGGGAGGACGGAAGGTACGAGCAGTACTTC.

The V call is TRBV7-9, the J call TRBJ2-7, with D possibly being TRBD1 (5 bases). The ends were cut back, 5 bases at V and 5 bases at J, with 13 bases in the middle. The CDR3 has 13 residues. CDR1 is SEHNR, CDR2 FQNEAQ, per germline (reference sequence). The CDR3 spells CASSPRSRDEQYF. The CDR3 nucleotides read TGTGCCAGCAGCCCGAGGAGCAGGGACGAGCAGTACTTC. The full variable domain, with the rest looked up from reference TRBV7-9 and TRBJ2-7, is DTGVSQNPRHKITKRGQNVTFRCDPISEHNRLYWYRQTLGQGPEFLTYFQNEAQLEKSRLLSDRFSAERPKGSFSTLEIQRTEQGDSAMYLCASSPRSRDEQYFGPGTRLTVT.

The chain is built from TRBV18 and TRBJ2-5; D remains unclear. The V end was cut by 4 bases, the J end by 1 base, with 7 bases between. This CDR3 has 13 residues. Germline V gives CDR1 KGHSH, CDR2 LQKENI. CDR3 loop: CASSQQLQETQYF. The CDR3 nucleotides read TGTGCCAGCTCACAACAGCTCCAAGAGACCCAGTACTTC.

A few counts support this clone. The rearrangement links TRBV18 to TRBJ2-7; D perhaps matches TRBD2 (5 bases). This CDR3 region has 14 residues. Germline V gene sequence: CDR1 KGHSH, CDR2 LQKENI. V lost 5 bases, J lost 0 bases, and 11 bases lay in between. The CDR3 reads CASSRVGSSYEQYF. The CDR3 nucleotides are TGTGCCAGCTCAAGGGTGGGGAGCTCCTACGAGCAGTACTTC.

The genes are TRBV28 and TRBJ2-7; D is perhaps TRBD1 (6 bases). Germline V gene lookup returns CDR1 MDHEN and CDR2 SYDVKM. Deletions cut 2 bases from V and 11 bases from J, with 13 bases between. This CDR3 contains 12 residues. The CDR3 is CASSLQGRAEYF. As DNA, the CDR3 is TGTGCCAGCAGTTTACAGGGGCGGGCGGAGTACTTC.